This T cell receptor beta chain came from a study of shared clonotypes between healthy human individuals. V was trimmed by 5 bases and J by 4 bases, leaving 15 bases between them. The CDR3 has 15 amino acids. Germline CDR1 is SNHLY and CDR2 is FYNNEI. General study points: Compared with memory subsets, naive subsets generally had larger estimated richness.

As concerns this clone: Its antigen remains unknown.

Genomic DNA of every subset was divided equally among multiple immunoSEQ plates. Clones were sequenced by immunoSEQ multiplex PCR, and TCRdb holds only the in-frame ones, with some missing. This table has 2 million to 2.5 million clones, approximately 94% appearing once. Splitting the CD4+ cells yielded a CD45RA+ naive subset and a CD45RA-negative memory subset. The sample was naive CD4+ T cells sorted from blood. Documented subset: CD45RA+ positively selected. The receptor comes from a man aged 18 to 35 in good health. V is TRBV2 and J is TRBJ2-1, with D possibly TRBD2 on 5 matching bases. The CDR3, as DNA: TGTGCCAGCAGTCTCGGGGTGCTGATTTACAATGAGCAGTTCTTC. Protein: CASSLGVLIYNEQFF.